This T cell receptor (beta chain) is drawn from a study of post-analysis software for immune sequencing data. Study summary: Relapsing-remitting, secondary progressive and progressive-relapsing courses of multiple sclerosis were included. Points from the study as a whole: Normalized Chao1 diversity in multiple sclerosis patients fell significantly below that of controls.

On this clonotype: The target antigen is unknown.

TCR beta cDNA libraries included unique molecular identifiers. cDNA molecules numbering approximately 500,000 came from approximately 1 to 10 million T cells. Using its own MiXCR run on the PCR reads, TCRdb lists one record per CDR3 protein. The sample has roughly 650,000 distinct CDR3 sequences; 55% to 70% are singletons. The clonotype comes from a girl aged 2-10 years with multiple sclerosis. The sequenced sample consisted of blood.

CDR3 region: CASSQGRRQSYNEQFF. As DNA, the CDR3 is TGTGCCAGCAGTCAAGGCCGGAGGCAGTCCTACAATGAGCAGTTCTTC. The chain joins TRBV6-1 to TRBJ2-1; the D gene is possibly TRBD2 (5 bases). This CDR3 has 16 residues. Germline V gives CDR1 MNHNS, CDR2 SASEGT. V dropped 5 bases and J dropped 1 base, with 15 bases sitting between them.